This entry lists 3 T cell receptor beta chains sequenced from one sample in a study of shared clonotypes between healthy human individuals. Repertoires were generated with immunoSEQ multiplex PCR, while TCRdb's copy carries only in-frame clones and drops some. The data hold approximately 2,200,000 clones, with just over 90% observed a single time. CD8 cells regarded as naive lacked CD45RO, were positively chosen for CCR7, and omitted terminally differentiated effector memory CD45RA+ cells. Sample: naive CD8+ T cells from PBMCs. Source of these receptors: a man between 18 and 35 years old in good health. Some clones in this sample may be carry-over from other donors' samples.

In this sample, this clone turned up a few times. The rearrangement links TRBV7-6 to TRBJ1-2; 9 bases agree with TRBD1. Germline CDR1 is SGHVS and CDR2 is FNYEAQ. Trimming took 2 bases from V and 8 from J; bases not matched to a gene: 6. This CDR3 has 14 residues. CDR3 loop: CASSLLGQGEGYTF. CDR3 DNA: TGTGCCAGCAGCTTACTGGGACAGGGTGAGGGCTACACCTTC.

This chain connects TRBV27 to TRBJ2-7, with TRBD2 matching 12 bases. CDR1 is MNHEY and CDR2 is SMNVEV in the germline V gene (reference sequence). Trimming cost V 6 bases and J 0 bases; bases outside gene matches: 9. The CDR3 consists of 17 residues. In nucleotides, the CDR3 is TGTGCCAGCAGGCGGACTAGCGGGATCGGGGCCTCCTACGAGCAGTACTTC. Encoded protein: CASRRTSGIGASYEQYF.

The chain combines TRBV6-1 with TRBJ1-1, with a possible D match to TRBD1 (6 bases). The CDR3 is made up of 12 amino acids. The germline CDR1 and CDR2 sequences are MNHNS and SASEGT. Between the trimmed V and J ends, which lost 6 bases and 3 bases, there was a span of 8 bases. The CDR3: CASSQGYTEAFF. The CDR3 DNA is TGTGCCAGCAGCCAGGGGTACACTGAAGCTTTCTTT.